One sample yielded the 2 T cell receptor beta chains listed below, sequenced in a study of Ad26.COV2.S vaccination and SARS-CoV-2 variants. Clones were sequenced by immunoSEQ multiplex PCR, and TCRdb holds only the in-frame ones, with some missing. The sample contains roughly 400,000 clones, around 91% of which appear only once. The treatment denotes: some 20 received Ad26.COV2.S at low or high dose, single or two shots; about five received placebo; per-sample allocation not given. Material that was analyzed had been drawn on day 63 after the first vaccine or placebo injection. This material consisted of peripheral blood, taken in a trial of Ad26.COV2.S vaccine versus placebo. The receptors derive from a person aged 18-60 years who received the Ad26.COV2.S COVID-19 vaccine or a placebo.

The gene calls are TRBV10-1 and TRBJ2-2, with D unresolved. Trimming cost V 3 bases and J 4 bases, with 12 bases left between them. This CDR3 has 15 amino acids. Germline V gene lookup returns CDR1 WNHNN and CDR2 SYGVQD (reference sequence). CDR3 in amino acids: CASSDPHAPTGELFF. The CDR3 DNA follows: TGCGCCAGCAGTGACCCCCATGCGCCCACCGGGGAGCTGTTTTTT.

Only one count was recorded for this clone. The V call is TRBV15, the J call TRBJ1-4, with D maybe TRBD1 (5 bases). The V and J ends lost 1 base and 7 bases respectively, with 7 bases between them. The CDR3 totals 13 residues. The germline V gene encodes CDR1 LNHNV and CDR2 YYDKDF (reference sequence). As DNA, the CDR3 is TGTGCCACCAGCAGAGCTGACAGTGAAAAACTGTTTTTT. Translated, it gives CATSRADSEKLFF.